The 5 T cell receptor beta chains reported below all come from one sample, sequenced in a study of blood T cell repertoires in COVID-19 (dated by TCRdb to about 2020). The protocol used for the library was the immunoSEQ multiplex PCR assay. TCRdb's version of the immuneACCESS table is confined to in-frame rearrangements and falls short of the full clone set. An unresolved V gene accounts for under half of the shortfall where checked; the remainder is of unknown origin. This sample is represented by about 250,000 clones; 88% of them were singletons. The ten largest clones capture approximately 1.3% of the sample. Sequencing was performed on peripheral blood. These receptors came from a man older than 75 with acute or convalescent COVID-19.

This sequence joins TRBV9 and TRBJ2-2, with 11 bases fitting TRBD2. V was pared by 5 bases and J by 5 bases, with 8 bases of the junction left unmatched. Germline values: CDR1 SGDLS, CDR2 YYNGEE. The CDR3 is 16 residues long. This CDR3 reads CASSISGRAATGELFF. CDR3 sequence (DNA): TGTGCCAGCAGTATTAGCGGGAGGGCCGCGACCGGGGAGCTGTTTTTT.

CDR3 DNA sequence: TGTGCCAGCAGCGACAGCTCGGTAGGCTACACCTTC. Amino acids: CASSDSSVGYTF. The V gene is TRBV27, the J gene TRBJ1-2; D is possibly TRBD1 (5 bases). The germline gives CDR1 MNHEY, CDR2 SMNVEV (reference sequence). The CDR3 spans 12 residues. V dropped 6 bases and J dropped 8 bases, with 13 bases sitting between them.

The J gene is TRBJ2-5, the V gene TRBV7-2; 11 bases align to TRBD2. The germline gives CDR1 SGHTA, CDR2 FQGNSA. The trim removed 2 bases at V and 2 bases at J, leaving 4 bases unmatched. The CDR3 runs to 16 residues. CDR3 region: CASSLWASGGQETQYF. CDR3 in DNA: TGTGCCAGCAGCTTATGGGCTAGCGGGGGGCAAGAGACCCAGTACTTC.

The genes are TRBV19 and TRBJ2-3; possibly TRBD2 for D (5 bases). Trimming took 3 bases from V and 1 from J, leaving 14 bases between them. Germline lookup yields CDR1 LNHDA and CDR2 SQIVND (reference sequence). CDR3 size: 16 residues. In DNA, the CDR3 is TGTGCCAGTAGTATTGGTATCGGGGTTGGCACAGATACGCAGTATTTT. It is translated as CASSIGIGVGTDTQYF.

V and J are TRBV2 and TRBJ2-1; TRBD1 aligns across 8 bases. Germline CDR1 and CDR2: SNHLY and FYNNEI. The CDR3 is 15 amino acids. V was pared by 5 bases and J by 3 bases, with 6 bases of the junction left unmatched. This chain's CDR3 is CASSRQGLDYNEQFF. The CDR3 region has the DNA TGTGCCAGCAGTAGACAGGGGTTGGACTACAATGAGCAGTTCTTC.